This T cell receptor beta chain was sequenced for a study of neoadjuvant anti-PD-1 for oral cavity cancer (dated by TCRdb to the early 2020s). Turning to the overall study: Before curative-intent surgical resection, most patients were given three to four biweekly doses of nivolumab at 3 mg/kg. A fourth nivolumab dose was given around day 43 to patients without progression, and definitive surgical resection was performed in those patients on days 50-56. Patients with complete response, partial response or stable disease by RECIST 1.1 were defined as responders, whereas patients with progression were defined as non-responders. A roughly 30% response rate was observed in the parent correlative cohort, in which around 12 patients were included. General findings and caveats noted by the study authors: The TCR analyses had only a few patients in each response group, and the authors called for validation in larger cohorts. Higher pretreatment blood Treg/Th17 ratios correlated with both higher pretreatment blood TCRbeta clonality and lower post-treatment tumor TCRbeta clonality. Within PBMCs, T cell clonality (Gini index) was significantly higher in non-responders than responders after neoadjuvant nivolumab.

For deep sequencing of PBMC libraries, mostly 450 to 600 ng of input genomic DNA was used, and six replicates were run per sample. The immunoSEQ hsTCRbeta kit was used to prepare TCRbeta libraries according to the manufacturer's instructions. Sequencing of the completed libraries took place using an Illumina NovaSeq 6000 S4 flow cell after they had been pooled to approximately 3 nM. The study's processing was this. The immunoSEQ Analyzer was used for raw data preprocessing and quality control. The analysis was restricted to productive rearrangements, with each unique CDR3 amino acid sequence defining a clonotype. Repertoire clonality was estimated as the Gini-Simpson index, which was computed with the R package tcR. Student's t test was used to compare Gini indices, while Pearson correlation assessed associations with tumor size change. In its TCRdb copy, this immuneACCESS table keeps in-frame sequences only and misses some clones. Where compared with another copy, unresolved V genes explain less than half of these, and the others have no known cause. V, J and clone size are those of that table, while D and trimming were read from the DNA. In this sample the table shows 15,000 or so clones, around three fifths of which occur a single time. The top ten clones comprise around 2.7% of the sample.

Taken with the paper, the label for time point translates to: before neoadjuvant nivolumab. Patients had been newly diagnosed with stage II-IVA oral cavity squamous cell carcinoma, and no prior systemic or radiation treatment had been given to the patients. The cohort consisted of patients with HPV-negative, locally advanced oral cavity squamous cell carcinoma. Peripheral blood mononuclear cells were analyzed directly and were not maintained or expanded in culture. The samples were obtained from a longitudinal correlative study of a single-arm phase II trial testing neoadjuvant nivolumab in oral cavity squamous cell carcinoma. Genomic DNA-based TCRbeta sequencing was performed on subject-matched pre- and post-treatment PBMCs and tumors from three responders and three non-responders. Peripheral blood mononuclear cells were collected before nivolumab treatment and were collected again after treatment, at the time of surgery. The Maxwell RSC DNA from Cells kit was used to isolate genomic DNA from PBMCs.

Of note for this clone: The clone's antigen remains unknown. Base qualities were left out, and no much larger clone turns up one base away.

V sheds 6 bases and J sheds 12 bases, leaving 14 bases between their ends. CDR1 is given as MNHNY and CDR2 as SVGAGI, both from the germline V gene (reference sequence). Including cysteine and phenylalanine, the CDR3 has 12 amino acids. Just the 36-base CDR3 DNA is kept, in frame starting at base 1. This receptor was obtained from a person aged 35-79 years with oral cavity squamous cell carcinoma. Sequenced here: PBMCs, sampled before nivolumab (anti-PD-1) treatment. The chain uses TRBV6-6 and TRBJ1-4, with TRBD1 tentatively as D gene (6 bases match). The CDR3 corresponds to CASSPPSGELFF. The DNA is as follows: TGTGCCAGCAGCCCACCTTCAGGGGAACTGTTTTTT.